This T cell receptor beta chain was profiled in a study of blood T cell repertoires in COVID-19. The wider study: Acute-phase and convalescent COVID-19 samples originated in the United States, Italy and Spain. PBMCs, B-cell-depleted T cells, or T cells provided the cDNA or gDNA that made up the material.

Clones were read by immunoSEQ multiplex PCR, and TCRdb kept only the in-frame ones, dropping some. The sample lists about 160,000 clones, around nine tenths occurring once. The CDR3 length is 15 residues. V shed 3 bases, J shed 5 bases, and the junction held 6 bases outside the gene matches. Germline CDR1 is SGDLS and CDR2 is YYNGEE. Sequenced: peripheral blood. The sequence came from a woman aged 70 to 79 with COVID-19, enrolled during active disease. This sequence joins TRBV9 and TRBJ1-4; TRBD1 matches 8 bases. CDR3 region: CASSAGQGENEKLFF. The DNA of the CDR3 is TGTGCCAGCAGCGCCGGACAGGGCGAAAATGAAAAACTGTTTTTT. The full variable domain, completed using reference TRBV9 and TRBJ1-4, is DSGVTQTPKHLITATGQRVTLRCSPRSGDLSVYWYQQSLDQGLQFLIQYYNGEERAKGNILERFSAQQFPDLHSELNLSSLELGDSALYFCASSAGQGENEKLFFGSGTQLSVL.